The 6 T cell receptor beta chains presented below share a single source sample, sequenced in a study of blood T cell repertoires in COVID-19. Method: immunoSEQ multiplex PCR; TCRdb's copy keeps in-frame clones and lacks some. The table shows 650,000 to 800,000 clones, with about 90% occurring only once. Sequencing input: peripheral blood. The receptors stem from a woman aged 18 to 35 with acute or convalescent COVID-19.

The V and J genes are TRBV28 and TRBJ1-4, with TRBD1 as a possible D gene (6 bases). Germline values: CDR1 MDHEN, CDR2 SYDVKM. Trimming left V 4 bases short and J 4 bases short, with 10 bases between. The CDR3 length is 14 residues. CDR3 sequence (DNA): TGTGCCAGCAGTTGGAAGGGGGTTAATGAAAAACTGTTTTTT. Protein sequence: CASSWKGVNEKLFF.

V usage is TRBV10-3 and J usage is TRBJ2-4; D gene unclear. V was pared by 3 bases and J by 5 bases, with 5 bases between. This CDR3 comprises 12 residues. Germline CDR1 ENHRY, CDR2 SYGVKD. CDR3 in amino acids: CAISDAENIQYF. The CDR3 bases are TGTGCCATCAGTGACGCAGAAAACATTCAGTACTTC.

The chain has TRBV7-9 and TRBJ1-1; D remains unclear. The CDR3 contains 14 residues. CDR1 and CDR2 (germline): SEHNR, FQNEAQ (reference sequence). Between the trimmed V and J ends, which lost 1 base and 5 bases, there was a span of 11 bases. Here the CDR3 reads CASSLVRDRTEAFF. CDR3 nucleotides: TGTGCCAGCAGCTTAGTCCGGGATCGGACTGAAGCTTTCTTT.

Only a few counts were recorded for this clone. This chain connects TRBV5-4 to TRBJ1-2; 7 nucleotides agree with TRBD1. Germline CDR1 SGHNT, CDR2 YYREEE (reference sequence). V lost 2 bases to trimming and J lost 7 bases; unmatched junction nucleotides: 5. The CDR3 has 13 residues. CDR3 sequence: CASSLTGAGGYTF. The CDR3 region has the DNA TGTGCCAGCAGCTTAACAGGGGCCGGTGGCTACACCTTC.

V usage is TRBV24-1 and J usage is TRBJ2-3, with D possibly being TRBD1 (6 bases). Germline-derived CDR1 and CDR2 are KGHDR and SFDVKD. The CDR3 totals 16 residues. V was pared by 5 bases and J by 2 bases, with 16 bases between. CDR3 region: CATSVAGTLDTDTQYF. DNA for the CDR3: TGTGCCACCAGTGTTGCAGGGACATTAGACACAGATACGCAGTATTTT.

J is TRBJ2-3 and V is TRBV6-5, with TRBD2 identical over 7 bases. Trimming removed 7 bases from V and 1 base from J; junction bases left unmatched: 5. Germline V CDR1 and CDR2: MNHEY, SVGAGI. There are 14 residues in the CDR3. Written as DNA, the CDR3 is TGTGCCAGCAAAAGCCGGGGGGGCACAGATACGCAGTATTTT. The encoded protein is CASKSRGGTDTQYF.